Presented here are 5 T cell receptor beta chains from one specimen sequenced in a study of blood T cell repertoires in COVID-19. Here immunoSEQ multiplex PCR was the method, and the copy in TCRdb shows in-frame clones only, minus some. The table includes about 140,000 clones, approximately 85% detected once. What was sequenced was peripheral blood. The receptors here all came from a man aged 45-60 years with acute or convalescent COVID-19.

This clone was seen only a few times. The CDR3 loop reads CASSHQGQRYEQYF. CDR3 bases: TGTGCCAGCAGCCACCAGGGGCAGAGATACGAGCAGTACTTC. This chain links TRBV3-1 (or the pseudogene TRBV3-2) with TRBJ2-7, with a weak D call TRBD1 (6 bases). Trimming removed 3 bases at V and 4 bases at J, with 13 bases between. The CDR3 totals 14 residues. Germline loops: CDR1 LGHDT, CDR2 YNNKEL (reference sequence).

This clone was picked up a small number of times. The chain carries TRBV30 and TRBJ2-7, with 7 bases fitting TRBD1. Germline-derived CDR1 and CDR2 are GTSNPN and SVGIG (reference sequence). The CDR3 extends over 11 amino acids. CDR3 residues: CAGQSSYEQYF. CDR3 sequence (DNA): TGTGCGGGACAGAGCTCCTACGAGCAGTACTTC.

V is TRBV21-1 and J is TRBJ1-5; the table's TRBD1 call for D was not verified on the DNA. TRBV21-1 is listed as a pseudogene. CDR3 length: 16 amino acids. DNA for the CDR3: TGTGCCAGCAGCAAATCTGGGACAGCGGAATATCAGCCCCAGCATTTT. As protein: CASSKSGTAEYQPQHF.

The chain is built from TRBV4-1 and TRBJ2-3; 8 nucleotides align to TRBD1. The germline gives CDR1 MGHRA, CDR2 YSYEKL. With V trimmed by 1 base and J by 2 bases, 20 bases remained unmatched. The CDR3 extends over 21 amino acids. CDR3 coding DNA: TGCGCCAGCAGCCAAGCCCCTCGAGCGGGCCGGACAGGGAGAATCACAGATACGCAGTATTTT. Translating it yields CASSQAPRAGRTGRITDTQYF.

The CDR3 coding sequence is TGTGCCAGCAGCCCAAAAACCCCTGGACTAGCGGGAGCCTACAATGAGCAGTTCTTC. Protein: CASSPKTPGLAGAYNEQFF. The V call is TRBV7-8, the J call TRBJ2-1; 13 bases are shared with TRBD2. Germline CDR1 is SGHVS and CDR2 is FQNEAQ. Germline trimming cut 5 bases from V and 2 bases from J; bases unmatched to any gene: 12. This CDR3 has 19 amino acids.